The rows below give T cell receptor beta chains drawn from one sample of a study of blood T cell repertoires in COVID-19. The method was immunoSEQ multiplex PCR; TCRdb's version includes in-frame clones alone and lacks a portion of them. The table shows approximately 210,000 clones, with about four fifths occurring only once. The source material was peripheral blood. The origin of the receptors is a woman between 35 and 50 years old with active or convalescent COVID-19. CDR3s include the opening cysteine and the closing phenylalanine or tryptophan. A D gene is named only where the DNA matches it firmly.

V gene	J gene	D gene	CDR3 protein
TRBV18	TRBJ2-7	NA	CASSHGPAWEWYF
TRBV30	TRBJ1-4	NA	CAWSPGRDLKLFF
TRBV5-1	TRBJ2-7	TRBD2	CASSLAMTSGSGEQYF
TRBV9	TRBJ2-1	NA	CASSAGLGEQFF
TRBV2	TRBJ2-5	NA	CASSVGSLGTQYF
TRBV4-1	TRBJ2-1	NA	CASSERGGSVDNEQFF
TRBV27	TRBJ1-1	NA	CASSLPGARGKAFF
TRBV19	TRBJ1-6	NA	CAKPSARDNSPLHF
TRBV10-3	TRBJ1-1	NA	CAISRSTARGEAFF
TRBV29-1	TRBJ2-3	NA	CSVVGRSGSDTQYF
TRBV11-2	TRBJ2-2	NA	CASRHDSNTGELFF
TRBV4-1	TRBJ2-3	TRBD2	CASSQAGTTTVPSTDTQYF
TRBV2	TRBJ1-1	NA	CASSERQGNTEAFF
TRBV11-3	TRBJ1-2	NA	CASSRTTNYGYTF
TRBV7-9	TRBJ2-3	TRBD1	CASSLTGTGITDTQYF
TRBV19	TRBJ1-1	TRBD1	CASRPTTGDPWAEAFF
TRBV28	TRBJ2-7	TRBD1	CASTIGTGYEQYF
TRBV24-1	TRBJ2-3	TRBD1	CATSDPGQATDTQYF
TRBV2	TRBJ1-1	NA	CASSLEGFRDTEAFF
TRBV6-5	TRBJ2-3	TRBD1	CASRRDSPLYTQYF
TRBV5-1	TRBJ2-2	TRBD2	CASTGLAGVPGELFF